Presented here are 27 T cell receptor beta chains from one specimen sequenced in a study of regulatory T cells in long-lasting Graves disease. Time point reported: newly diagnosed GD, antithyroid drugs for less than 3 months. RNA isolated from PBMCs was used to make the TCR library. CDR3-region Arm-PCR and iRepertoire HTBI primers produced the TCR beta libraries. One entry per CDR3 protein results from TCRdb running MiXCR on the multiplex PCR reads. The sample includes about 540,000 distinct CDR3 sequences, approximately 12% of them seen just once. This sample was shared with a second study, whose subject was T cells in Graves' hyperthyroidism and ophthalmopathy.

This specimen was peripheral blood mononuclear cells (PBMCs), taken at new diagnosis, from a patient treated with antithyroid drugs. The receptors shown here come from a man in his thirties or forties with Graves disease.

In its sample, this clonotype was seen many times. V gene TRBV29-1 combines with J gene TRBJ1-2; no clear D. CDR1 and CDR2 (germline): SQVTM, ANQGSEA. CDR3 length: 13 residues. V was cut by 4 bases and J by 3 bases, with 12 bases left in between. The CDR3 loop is CSVGSSHYYGYTF. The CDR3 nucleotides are TGCAGCGTTGGAAGTAGCCACTACTATGGCTACACCTTC. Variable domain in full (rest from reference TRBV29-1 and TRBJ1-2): SAVISQKPSRDICQRGTSLTIQCQVDSQVTMMFWYRQQPGQSLTLIATANQGSEATYESGFVIDKFPISRPNLTFSTLTVSNMSPEDSSIYLCSVGSSHYYGYTFGSGTRLTVV.

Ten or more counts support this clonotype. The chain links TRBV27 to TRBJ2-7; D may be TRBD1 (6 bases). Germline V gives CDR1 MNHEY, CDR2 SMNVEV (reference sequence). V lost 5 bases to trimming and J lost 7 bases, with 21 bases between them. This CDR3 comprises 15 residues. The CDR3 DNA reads TGTGCCAGCAGTCCGCACCGGGACATACCTGTTGAGCAGTACTTC. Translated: CASSPHRDIPVEQYF.

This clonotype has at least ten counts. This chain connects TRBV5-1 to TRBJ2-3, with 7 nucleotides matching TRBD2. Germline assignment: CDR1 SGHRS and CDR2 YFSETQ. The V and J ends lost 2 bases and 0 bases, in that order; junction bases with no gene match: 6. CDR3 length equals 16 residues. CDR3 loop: CASSLGLVFSTDTQYF. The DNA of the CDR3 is TGCGCCAGCAGCTTAGGACTAGTCTTCAGCACAGATACGCAGTATTTT.

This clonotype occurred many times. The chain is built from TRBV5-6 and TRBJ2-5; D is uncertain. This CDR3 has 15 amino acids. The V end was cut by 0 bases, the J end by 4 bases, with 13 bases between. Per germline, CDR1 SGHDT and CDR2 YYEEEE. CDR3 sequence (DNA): TGTGCCAGCAGCTTGGAAAGCGAAAGGAGAGAGACCCAGTACTTC. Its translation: CASSLESERRETQYF. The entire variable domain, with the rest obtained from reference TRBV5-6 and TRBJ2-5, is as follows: DAGVTQSPTHLIKTRGQQVTLRCSPKSGHDTVSWYQQALGQGPQFIFQYYEEEERQRGNFPDRFSGHQFPNYSSELNVNALLLGDSALYLCASSLESERRETQYFGPGTRLLVL.

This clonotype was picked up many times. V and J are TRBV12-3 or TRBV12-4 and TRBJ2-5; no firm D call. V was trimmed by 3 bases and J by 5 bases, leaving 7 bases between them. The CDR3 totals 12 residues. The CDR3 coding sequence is TGTGCCAGCAGTTTCGCTCCGGAGACCCAGTACTTC. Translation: CASSFAPETQYF.

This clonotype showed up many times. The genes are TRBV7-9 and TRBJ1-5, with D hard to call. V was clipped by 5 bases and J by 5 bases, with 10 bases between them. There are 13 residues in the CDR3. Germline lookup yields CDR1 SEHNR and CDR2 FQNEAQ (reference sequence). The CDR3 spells CASSGDTHQPQHF. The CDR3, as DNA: TGTGCCAGCAGCGGTGACACTCATCAGCCCCAGCATTTT.

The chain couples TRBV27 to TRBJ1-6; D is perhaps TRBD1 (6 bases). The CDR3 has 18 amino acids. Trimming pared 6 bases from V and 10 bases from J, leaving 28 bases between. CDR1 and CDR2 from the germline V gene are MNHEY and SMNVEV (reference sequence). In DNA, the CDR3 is TGTGCCAGCAGCTTTAAGTCTATAGGTGAACAGGGTCCATCACCCCTCCACTTT. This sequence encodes CASSFKSIGEQGPSPLHF.

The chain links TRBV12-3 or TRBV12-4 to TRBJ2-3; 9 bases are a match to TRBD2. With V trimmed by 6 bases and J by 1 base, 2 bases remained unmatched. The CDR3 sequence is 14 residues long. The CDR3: CASRLAGRTDTQYF. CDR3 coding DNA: TGTGCCAGCAGACTAGCGGGCCGCACAGATACGCAGTATTTT.

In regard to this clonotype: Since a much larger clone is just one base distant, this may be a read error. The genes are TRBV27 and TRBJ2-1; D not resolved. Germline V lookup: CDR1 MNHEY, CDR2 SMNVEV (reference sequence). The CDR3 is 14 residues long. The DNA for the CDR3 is TGTGCCAGCAGTTTATTACAAGCCTACAATGAGCGGTTCTTC. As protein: CASSLLQAYNERFF.

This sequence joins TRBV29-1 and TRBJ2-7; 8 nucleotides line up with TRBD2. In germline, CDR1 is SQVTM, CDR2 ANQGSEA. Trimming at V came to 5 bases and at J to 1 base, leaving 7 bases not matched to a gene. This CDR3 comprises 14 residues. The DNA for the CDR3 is TGCAGCGTTCGTTCGGGGGGGAGGTCCTACGAGCAGTACTTC. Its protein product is CSVRSGGRSYEQYF.

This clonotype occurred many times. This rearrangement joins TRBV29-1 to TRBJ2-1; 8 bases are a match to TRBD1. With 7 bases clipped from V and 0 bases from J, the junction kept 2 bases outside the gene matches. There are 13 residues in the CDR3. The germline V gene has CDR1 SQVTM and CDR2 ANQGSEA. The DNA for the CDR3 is TGCAGCGCGGGACAGGCCTCCTACAATGAGCAGTTCTTC. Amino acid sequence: CSAGQASYNEQFF.

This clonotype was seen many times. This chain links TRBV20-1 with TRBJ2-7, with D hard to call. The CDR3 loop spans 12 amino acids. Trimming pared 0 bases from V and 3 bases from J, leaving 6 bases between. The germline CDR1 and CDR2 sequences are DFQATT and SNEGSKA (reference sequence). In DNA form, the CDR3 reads TGCAGTGCTAGAGATGGGGTCTACGAGCAGTACTTC. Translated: CSARDGVYEQYF.

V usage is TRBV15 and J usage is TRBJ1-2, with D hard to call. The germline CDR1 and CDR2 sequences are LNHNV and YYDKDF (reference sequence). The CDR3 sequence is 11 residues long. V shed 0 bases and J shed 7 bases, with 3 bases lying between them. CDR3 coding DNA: TGTGCCACCAGCAGAGACGGTGGCTACACCTTC. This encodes CATSRDGGYTF.

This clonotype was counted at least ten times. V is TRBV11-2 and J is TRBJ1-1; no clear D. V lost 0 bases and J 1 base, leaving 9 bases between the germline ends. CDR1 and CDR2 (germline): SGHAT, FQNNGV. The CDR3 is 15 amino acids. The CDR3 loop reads CASSLEWQTNTEAFF. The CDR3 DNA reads TGTGCCAGCAGCTTAGAGTGGCAGACGAACACTGAAGCTTTCTTT. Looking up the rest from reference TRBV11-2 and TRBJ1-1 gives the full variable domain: EAGVAQSPRYKIIEKRQSVAFWCNPISGHATLYWYQQILGQGPKLLIQFQNNGVVDDSQLPKDRFSAERLKGVDSTLKIQPAKLEDSAVYLCASSLEWQTNTEAFFGQGTRLTVV.

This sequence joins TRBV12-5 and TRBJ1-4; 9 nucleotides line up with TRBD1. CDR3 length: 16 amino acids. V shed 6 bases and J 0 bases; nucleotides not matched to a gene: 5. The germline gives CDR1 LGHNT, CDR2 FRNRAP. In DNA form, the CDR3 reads TGTGCTAGTGGCCATGACAGGGGGGCAACTAATGAAAAACTGTTTTTT. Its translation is CASGHDRGATNEKLFF. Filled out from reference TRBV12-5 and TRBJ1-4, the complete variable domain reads DARVTQTPRHKVTEMGQEVTMRCQPILGHNTVFWYRQTMMQGLELLAYFRNRAPLDDSGMPKDRFSAEMPDATLATLKIQPSEPRDSAVYFCASGHDRGATNEKLFFGSGTQLSVL.

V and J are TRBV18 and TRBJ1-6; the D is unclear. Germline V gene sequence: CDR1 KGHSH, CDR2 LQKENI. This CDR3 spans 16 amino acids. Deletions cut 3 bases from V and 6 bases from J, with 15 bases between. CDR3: CASSPHSRGSNSPLHF. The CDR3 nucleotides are TGTGCCAGCTCACCCCATTCCCGGGGTTCTAATTCACCCCTCCACTTT.

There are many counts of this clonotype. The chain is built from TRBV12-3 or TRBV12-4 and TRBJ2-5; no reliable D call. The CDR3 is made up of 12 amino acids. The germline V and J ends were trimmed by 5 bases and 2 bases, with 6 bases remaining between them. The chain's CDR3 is CASSPTQETQYF. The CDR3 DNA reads TGTGCCAGCAGTCCTACACAAGAGACCCAGTACTTC.

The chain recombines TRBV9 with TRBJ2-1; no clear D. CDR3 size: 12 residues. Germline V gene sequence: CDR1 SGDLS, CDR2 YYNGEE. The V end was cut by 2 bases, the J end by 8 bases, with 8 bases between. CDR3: CASSVNPDEQFF. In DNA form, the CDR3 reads TGTGCCAGCAGCGTTAACCCCGATGAGCAGTTCTTC.

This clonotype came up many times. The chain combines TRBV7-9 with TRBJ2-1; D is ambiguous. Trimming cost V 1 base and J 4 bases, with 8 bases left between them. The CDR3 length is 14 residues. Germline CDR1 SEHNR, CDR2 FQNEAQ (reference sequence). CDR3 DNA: TGTGCCAGCAGCTTAGAATCCGAGTACAATGAGCAGTTCTTC. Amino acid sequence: CASSLESEYNEQFF. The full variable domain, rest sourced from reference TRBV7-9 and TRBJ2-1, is DTGVSQNPRHKITKRGQNVTFRCDPISEHNRLYWYRQTLGQGPEFLTYFQNEAQLEKSRLLSDRFSAERPKGSFSTLEIQRTEQGDSAMYLCASSLESEYNEQFFGPGTRLTVL.

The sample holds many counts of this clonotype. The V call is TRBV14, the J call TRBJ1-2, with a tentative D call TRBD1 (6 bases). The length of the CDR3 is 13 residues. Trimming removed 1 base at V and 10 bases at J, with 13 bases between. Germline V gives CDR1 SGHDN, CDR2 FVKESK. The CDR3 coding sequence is TGTGCCAGCAGCCAAGTCGGACAGCCGGCCTACACCTTC. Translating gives CASSQVGQPAYTF.

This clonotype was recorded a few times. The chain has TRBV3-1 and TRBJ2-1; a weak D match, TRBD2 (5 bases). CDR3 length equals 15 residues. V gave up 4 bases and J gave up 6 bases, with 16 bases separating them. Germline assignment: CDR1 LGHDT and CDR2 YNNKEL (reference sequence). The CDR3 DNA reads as TGTGCCAGCAGCCCCCCTCCGGGGATGCTCAATGAGCAGTTCTTC. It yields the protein CASSPPPGMLNEQFF.

The CDR3 nucleotides read TGTGCCAGCGGGACCACGAACACCGGGGAGCTGTTTTTT. This encodes CASGTTNTGELFF. V gene TRBV6-1 combines with J gene TRBJ2-2; the D call may be TRBD1 or TRBD2 (5 bases each). Germline CDR1 reads MNHNS; CDR2 reads SASEGT. V was pared by 8 bases and J by 0 bases, with 7 bases between. There are 13 residues in the CDR3.

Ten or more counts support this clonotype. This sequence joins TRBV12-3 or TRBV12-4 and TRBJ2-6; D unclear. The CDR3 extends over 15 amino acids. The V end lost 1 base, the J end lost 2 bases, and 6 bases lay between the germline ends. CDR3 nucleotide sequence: TGTGCCAGCAGTTTAGGGGTACCTGGGGCCAACGTCCTGACTTTC. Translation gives CASSLGVPGANVLTF.

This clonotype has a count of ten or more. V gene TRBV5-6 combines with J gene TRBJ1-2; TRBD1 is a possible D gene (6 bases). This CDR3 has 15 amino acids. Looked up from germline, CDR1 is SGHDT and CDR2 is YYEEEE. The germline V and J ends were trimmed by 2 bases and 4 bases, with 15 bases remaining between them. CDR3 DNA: TGTGCCAGCAGCTTTCGGGGGGCGGAATTCTATGGCTACACCTTC. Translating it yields CASSFRGAEFYGYTF.

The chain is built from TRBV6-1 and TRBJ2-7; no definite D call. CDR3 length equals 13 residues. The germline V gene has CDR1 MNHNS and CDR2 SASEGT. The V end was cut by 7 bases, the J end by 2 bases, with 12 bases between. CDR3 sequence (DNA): TGTGCCAGCAAATCCAGCAGAACCTACGAGCAGTACTTC. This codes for CASKSSRTYEQYF.

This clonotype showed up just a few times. CDR3 DNA sequence: TGTGCCAGTAGTATACGAGGAGGGGCCACTGAAGCTTTCTTT. It yields the protein CASSIRGGATEAFF. The rearrangement joins TRBV19 to TRBJ1-1; D possibly corresponds to TRBD1 (5 bases). Germline CDR1 and CDR2: LNHDA and SQIVND (reference sequence). The CDR3 sequence is 14 residues long. V lost 2 bases, J lost 4 bases, and 11 bases lay in between.

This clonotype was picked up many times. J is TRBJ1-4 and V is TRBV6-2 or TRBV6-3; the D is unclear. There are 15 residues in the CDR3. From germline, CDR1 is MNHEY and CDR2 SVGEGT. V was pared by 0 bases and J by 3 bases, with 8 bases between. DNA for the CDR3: TGTGCCAGCAGTTACTCATCGGGGTCTAATGAAAAACTGTTTTTT. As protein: CASSYSSGSNEKLFF.